The clone carrying this TCR beta chain was seen repeatedly, ten times or more. This sample is drawn from a study of control samples from healthy donors and cancer patients. The assay was immunoSEQ multiplex PCR, and TCRdb's table has in-frame clones only and misses some. The top ten clones hold 10% to 15% of a sample with about 140,000 clones, roughly 94% of them seen once. The germline gives CDR1 SGHRS, CDR2 YFSETQ. The CDR3 spans 15 residues. V shed 0 bases and J 4 bases; nucleotides not matched to a gene: 3. This receptor was taken from a man aged 35-49 years in good health. This chain links TRBV5-1 with TRBJ2-3; 9 nucleotides align to TRBD1. The sample was blood. This CDR3 reads CASSLGGQGADTQYF. CDR3 sequence (DNA): TGCGCCAGCAGCTTGGGGGGACAGGGCGCAGATACGCAGTATTTT. The whole variable domain, remainder taken from reference TRBV5-1 and TRBJ2-3, is KAGVTQTPRYLIKTRGQQVTLSCSPISGHRSVSWYQQTPGQGLQFLFEYFSETQRNKGNFPGRFSGRQFSNSRSEMNVSTLELGDSALYLCASSLGGQGADTQYFGPGTRLTVL.